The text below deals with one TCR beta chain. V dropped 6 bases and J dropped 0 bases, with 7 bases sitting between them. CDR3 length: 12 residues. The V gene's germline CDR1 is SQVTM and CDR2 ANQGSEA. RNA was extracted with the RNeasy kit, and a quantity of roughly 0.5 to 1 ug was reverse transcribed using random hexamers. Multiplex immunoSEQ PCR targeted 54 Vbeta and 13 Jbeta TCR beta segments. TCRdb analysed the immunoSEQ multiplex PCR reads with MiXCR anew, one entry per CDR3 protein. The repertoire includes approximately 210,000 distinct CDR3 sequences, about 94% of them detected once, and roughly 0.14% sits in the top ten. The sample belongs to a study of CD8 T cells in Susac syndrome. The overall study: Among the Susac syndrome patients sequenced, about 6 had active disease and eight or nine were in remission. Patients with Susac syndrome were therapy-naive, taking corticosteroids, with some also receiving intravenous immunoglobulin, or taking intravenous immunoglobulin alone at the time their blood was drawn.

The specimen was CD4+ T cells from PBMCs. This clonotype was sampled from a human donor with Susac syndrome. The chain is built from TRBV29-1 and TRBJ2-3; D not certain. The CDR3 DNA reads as TGCAGCGTAACGGAGAGCACAGATACGCAGTATTTT. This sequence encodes CSVTESTDTQYF.